Following are 21 T cell receptor beta chains from one sample sequenced in a study of blood T cell repertoires in COVID-19 (dated by TCRdb to the early 2020s). Library creation used the immunoSEQ multiplex PCR assay. TCRdb re-hosts the immuneACCESS table, in-frame sequences only. Its copies lack some clones; in the studies checked, an unresolved V gene accounts for under half of them, and the cause for the rest is not known. The table for this sample lists 200,000 to 250,000 clones; less than 85% of them were counted only once. Of the sample, 1.5% to 2% falls within the top ten clones. Sequenced: PBMCs or T cells enriched from blood (not recorded which). All receptors come from a man in his sixties who had recovered from COVID-19.

This chain links TRBV18 with TRBJ2-7, with 7 bases matching TRBD1. This CDR3 has 15 residues. Trimming removed 5 bases from V and 1 base from J; junction bases left unmatched: 8. CDR1 and CDR2 (germline): KGHSH, LQKENI. The DNA of the CDR3 is TGTGCCAGCTCATCCGGACAGGCCAGATCCTACGAGCAGTACTTC. Translated: CASSSGQARSYEQYF.

The gene calls are TRBV11-3 and TRBJ2-3, with 8 nucleotides matching TRBD2. With V trimmed by 2 bases and J by 5 bases, 9 bases remained unmatched. Germline values: CDR1 SGHNT, CDR2 YENEEA. The CDR3 is 16 amino acids. The DNA of the CDR3 is TGTGCCAGCAGCTTATCAACGGGACTAGGTTTAGATACGCAGTATTTT. This codes for CASSLSTGLGLDTQYF.

The gene calls are TRBV5-1 and TRBJ1-2, with 12 bases identical to TRBD1. Germline-derived CDR1 and CDR2 are SGHRS and YFSETQ. V shed 2 bases, J shed 6 bases, and the junction held 8 bases outside the gene matches. The CDR3 loop spans 16 amino acids. CDR3 amino acids: CASSLGTGGFKNGYTF. The CDR3 DNA reads TGCGCCAGCAGCTTAGGGACAGGGGGCTTCAAGAATGGCTACACCTTC.

The V and J genes are TRBV7-8 and TRBJ1-2; no definite D call. V lost 5 bases and J lost 7, with 17 bases in between. The germline V gene encodes CDR1 SGHVS and CDR2 FQNEAQ. CDR3 length: 14 residues. The CDR3 nucleotides are TGTGCCAGCAGCCCGACTTCTGCGTTTGGTGGCTACACCTTC. Its protein product is CASSPTSAFGGYTF.

The rearrangement uses TRBV7-9 and TRBJ1-1; D gene uncertain. CDR3 length equals 13 residues. Per the germline V gene, CDR1 is SEHNR and CDR2 is FQNEAQ (reference sequence). Trimming removed 3 bases at V and 11 bases at J, with 16 bases between. The CDR3 DNA reads as TGTGCCAGCAGCTTTGCCGAGGCCGCCATTGCTTTCTTT. It codes for CASSFAEAAIAFF.

This sequence joins TRBV5-8 and TRBJ1-4; 9 positions match TRBD1. The CDR3 spans 15 residues. The junction had 3 bases not matched to a gene; V was cut back by 1 base and J by 5 bases. Looked up from germline, CDR1 is SGHTS and CDR2 is YDEGEE. The CDR3 DNA follows: TGTGCCAGCAGCTTGATGGGGACAGGGAATGAAAAACTGTTTTTT. Amino acids: CASSLMGTGNEKLFF.

The chain links TRBV7-2 to TRBJ1-1; 7 bases align to TRBD1. The CDR3 spans 14 residues. Germline CDR1 and CDR2: SGHTA and FQGNSA. Trimming at V came to 0 bases and at J to 8 bases, leaving 6 bases not matched to a gene. The CDR3 region has the DNA TGTGCCAGCAGCTTAGCTGGTAGGGGGCGGGAAGCTTTCTTT. Its translation is CASSLAGRGREAFF.

This clone was recorded only once. This sequence joins TRBV29-1 and TRBJ2-1; the D is unclear. CDR3 length: 13 residues. Germline loops: CDR1 SQVTM, CDR2 ANQGSEA. With 4 bases removed from V and 0 bases from J, the gap between germline ends came to 7 bases. In DNA, the CDR3 is TGCAGCGTTGCTGTGTACTCCTACAATGAGCAGTTCTTC. This gives the protein CSVAVYSYNEQFF.

The rearrangement uses TRBV3-1 (or the pseudogene TRBV3-2) and TRBJ2-4; 7 bases match TRBD1. This CDR3 has 14 amino acids. The germline CDR1 and CDR2 sequences are LGHDT and YNNKEL (reference sequence). After removal of 3 bases from V and 7 bases from J, the junction contained 6 bases not matched to a gene. CDR3 in DNA: TGTGCCAGCAGCCACACAGGGGTCGGGAACATTCAGTACTTC. Translating it yields CASSHTGVGNIQYF.

This chain's CDR3 is CASSPLDRGAGNTIYF. The CDR3 coding sequence is TGTGCCAGCTCACCACTGGACAGGGGAGCAGGAAACACCATATATTTT. The V call is TRBV18, the J call TRBJ1-3; TRBD1 agrees at 9 bases. Germline CDR1 and CDR2: KGHSH and LQKENI. The CDR3 consists of 16 residues. V shed 1 base and J 4 bases; nucleotides not matched to a gene: 5.

The V and J genes are TRBV10-3 and TRBJ2-6; D unclear. The CDR3 is 15 residues long. Germline CDR1 is ENHRY and CDR2 is SYGVKD. Trimming pared 2 bases from V and 0 bases from J, leaving 5 bases between. CDR3 protein: CAISEESSGANVLTF. The CDR3, as DNA: TGTGCCATCAGTGAGGAGAGCTCTGGGGCCAACGTCCTGACTTTC.

This CDR3 is CASSLAGVAEAFF. DNA for the CDR3: TGTGCCAGCAGTTTAGCAGGGGTTGCGGAAGCTTTCTTT. The chain joins TRBV27 to TRBJ1-1; D might be TRBD1 (6 bases). In germline, CDR1 is MNHEY, CDR2 SMNVEV (reference sequence). This CDR3 has 13 residues. Trimming pared 2 bases from V and 8 bases from J, leaving 12 bases between.

This chain uses TRBV19 with TRBJ1-5; TRBD1 matches 10 bases. The trim removed 5 bases at V and 1 base at J, leaving 14 bases unmatched. Looked up from germline, CDR1 is LNHDA and CDR2 is SQIVND (reference sequence). The CDR3 consists of 19 residues. The CDR3: CASSVTGGKVFISNQPQHF. In DNA, the CDR3 is TGTGCCAGTAGTGTGACAGGGGGCAAGGTGTTCATCAGCAATCAGCCCCAGCATTTT.

The table lists this clone with a few counts. V and J are TRBV18 and TRBJ2-7, with D hard to call. The CDR3 loop spans 12 amino acids. The V end was cut by 2 bases, the J end by 7 bases, with 9 bases between. Looked up from germline, CDR1 is KGHSH and CDR2 is LQKENI. The CDR3 region is CASSPSAEEQYF. In DNA form, the CDR3 reads TGTGCCAGCTCACCATCCGCTGAGGAGCAGTACTTC. The variable domain in full, with the rest retrieved from reference TRBV18 and TRBJ2-7, is NAGVMQNPRHLVRRRGQEARLRCSPMKGHSHVYWYRQLPEEGLKFMVYLQKENIIDESGMPKERFSAEFPKEGPSILRIQQVVRGDSAAYFCASSPSAEEQYFGPGTRLTVT.

V usage is TRBV19 and J usage is TRBJ2-3, with D maybe TRBD2 (6 bases). This CDR3 has 13 residues. Looked up from germline, CDR1 is LNHDA and CDR2 is SQIVND (reference sequence). V lost 4 bases to trimming and J lost 4 bases, with 9 bases between them. The CDR3 sequence is CASSKPGADTQYF. The CDR3 region has the DNA TGTGCCAGTAGTAAACCGGGGGCAGATACGCAGTATTTT. The variable domain in full, completed from reference TRBV19 and TRBJ2-3, reads DGGITQSPKYLFRKEGQNVTLSCEQNLNHDAMYWYRQDPGQGLRLIYYSQIVNDFQKGDIAEGYSVSREKKESFPLTVTSAQKNPTAFYLCASSKPGADTQYFGPGTRLTVL.

The V call is TRBV9, the J call TRBJ2-3; 8 bases are shared with TRBD2. The germline V gene encodes CDR1 SGDLS and CDR2 YYNGEE. CDR3 length: 17 amino acids. The junction had 8 bases not matched to a gene; V was cut back by 0 bases and J by 2 bases. CDR3 coding DNA: TGTGCCAGCAGCGTAGAGGAAGCGGGGGCAGTCACAGATACGCAGTATTTT. It yields the protein CASSVEEAGAVTDTQYF.

V and J are TRBV3-1 (or the pseudogene TRBV3-2) and TRBJ2-7; 8 bases map to TRBD2. The CDR3 spans 15 residues. J was trimmed by 4 bases and V by 1 base; bases with no gene match: 6. The germline gives CDR1 LGHDT, CDR2 YNNKEL (reference sequence). The CDR3 DNA reads TGTGCCAGCAGCCAAGGTGTGCGGGGGGCTTACGAGCAGTACTTC. This gives the protein CASSQGVRGAYEQYF.

The chain couples TRBV4-3 to TRBJ2-7, with D perhaps matching TRBD1 (5 bases). This CDR3 is 15 amino acids long. The ends were cut back, 0 bases at V and 6 bases at J, with 15 bases in the middle. The germline V gene has CDR1 LGHNA and CDR2 YSLEER. The CDR3 DNA reads TGCGCCAGCAGCCAAGATATCGGGTACAGGTTCGAGCAGTACTTC. Amino acids: CASSQDIGYRFEQYF.

This rearrangement joins TRBV6-5 to TRBJ1-4; 7 positions match TRBD1. Looked up from germline, CDR1 is MNHEY and CDR2 is SVGAGI. This CDR3 comprises 14 residues. J was trimmed by 4 bases and V by 6 bases; bases with no gene match: 5. This CDR3 reads CASRGTAFNEKLFF. For the CDR3, the DNA is TGTGCCAGCAGGGGGACAGCCTTTAATGAAAAACTGTTTTTT.

The gene calls are TRBV19 and TRBJ1-2, with TRBD1 identical over 10 bases. This CDR3 has 14 residues. Trimming at V came to 7 bases and at J to 4 bases, leaving 6 bases not matched to a gene. From germline, CDR1 is LNHDA and CDR2 SQIVND (reference sequence). CDR3 DNA: TGTGCCAGTATGGGAGGACAGGGGGGCTATGGCTACACCTTC. Protein: CASMGGQGGYGYTF.

This clone occurred once. The V and J genes are TRBV7-2 and TRBJ1-6; 9 bases line up with TRBD1. CDR3 length equals 14 residues. Germline CDR1 reads SGHTA; CDR2 reads FQGNSA. Unmatched junction bases numbered 7, after V lost 3 bases and J lost 13 bases. The CDR3 loop reads CASSFPPGQGPLHF. The CDR3 region has the DNA TGTGCCAGCAGCTTTCCGCCGGGACAGGGCCCCCTCCACTTT.